These 30 T cell receptor beta chains were sequenced from one sample in a study of T cell responses to AZD1222 COVID-19 vaccine. The protocol was immunoSEQ multiplex PCR, while the TCRdb copy is restricted to in-frame clones and leaves out a portion. Here the sample spans about 140,000 clones, roughly 93% being singletons. The sequencing used peripheral blood, collected on day 0 of MenACWY control vaccination. The receptors were gathered from an adult in good health.

V usage is TRBV7-3 and J usage is TRBJ2-7, with TRBD2 matching 7 bases. With V trimmed by 5 bases and J by 3 bases, 4 bases remained unmatched. The CDR3 totals 13 residues. Germline lookup yields CDR1 SGHTA and CDR2 FQGTGA. CDR3 nucleotide sequence: TGTGCCAGCAGCCTCGGGGAGGGCTACGAGCAGTACTTC. Amino acids: CASSLGEGYEQYF.

The J gene is TRBJ1-5, the V gene TRBV4-1, with D unclear. In germline, CDR1 is MGHRA, CDR2 YSYEKL. V lost 4 bases, J lost 3 bases, and 10 bases lay in between. There are 14 residues in the CDR3. The DNA of the CDR3 is TGCGCCAGCAGCCGCATTGAGTTCAATCAGCCCCAGCATTTT. As protein: CASSRIEFNQPQHF.

The chain has TRBV6-5 and TRBJ1-1; 7 bases line up with TRBD1. V trimming: 6 bases; J trimming: 4 bases; junction bases outside the gene matches: 11. The V gene's germline CDR1 is MNHEY and CDR2 SVGAGI. CDR3 length: 15 amino acids. CDR3 DNA: TGTGCCAGCAGATCCGGGACAGCCCACATCACTGAAGCTTTCTTT. It yields the protein CASRSGTAHITEAFF.

This clone was recorded only once. The V call is TRBV28, the J call TRBJ2-7; D is uncertain. Germline assignment: CDR1 MDHEN and CDR2 SYDVKM. The V end lost 10 bases, the J end lost 6 bases, and 22 bases lay between the germline ends. The CDR3 extends over 14 amino acids. CDR3 nucleotide sequence: TGTGCCACCAAAGTCTGGGGTGAGGCCACCGAGCAGTACTTC. Translating gives CATKVWGEATEQYF.

The rearrangement joins TRBV6-5 to TRBJ2-2; 12 bases fit TRBD2. With 2 bases clipped from V and 5 bases from J, the junction kept 3 bases outside the gene matches. The V gene's germline CDR1 is MNHEY and CDR2 SVGAGI. The CDR3 is made up of 16 amino acids. As DNA, the CDR3 is TGTGCCAGCAGTTACCCCACTAGCGGGGGGACCGGGGAGCTGTTTTTT. The encoded protein is CASSYPTSGGTGELFF.

This rearrangement joins TRBV15 to TRBJ1-5, with TRBD1 matching 9 bases. V trimming: 3 bases; J trimming: 6 bases; junction bases outside the gene matches: 0. The length of the CDR3 is 13 residues. Germline loops: CDR1 LNHNV, CDR2 YYDKDF (reference sequence). In DNA, the CDR3 is TGTGCCACCAGCAGGGGACAGGGTCAGCCCCAGCATTTT. It translates to CATSRGQGQPQHF.

V is TRBV2 and J is TRBJ1-5; weak D call: TRBD1 (5 bases). CDR1 and CDR2 (germline): SNHLY, FYNNEI. CDR3 length equals 14 residues. The V end lost 4 bases, the J end lost 7 bases, and 14 bases lay between the germline ends. CDR3 residues: CASSGIGRGQPQHF. The CDR3 DNA reads as TGTGCCAGCAGTGGAATAGGGAGGGGACAGCCCCAGCATTTT.

This chain links TRBV11-3 with TRBJ1-1; D is uncertain. The germline V gene has CDR1 SGHNT and CDR2 YENEEA. The CDR3 sequence is 13 residues long. V shed 2 bases and J shed 1 base, with 5 bases lying between them. CDR3 residues: CASSLHPNTEAFF. CDR3 nucleotide sequence: TGTGCCAGCAGCTTACACCCGAACACTGAAGCTTTCTTT.

The rearrangement links TRBV24-1 to TRBJ2-2, with unresolved D. The V end lost 10 bases, the J end lost 2 bases, and 13 bases lay between the germline ends. The CDR3 covers 14 residues. The germline V gene encodes CDR1 KGHDR and CDR2 SFDVKD. CDR3 DNA: TGTGCCACTCAGGCGGACCTAAACACCGGGGAGCTGTTTTTT. Its translation is CATQADLNTGELFF.

A word on this clone: The sample has other DNA sequences that encode this CDR3 too. V usage is TRBV4-2 and J usage is TRBJ2-1; 10 bases are a match to TRBD2. V lost 3 bases, J lost 4 bases, and 3 bases stayed unmatched. The CDR3 length is 15 residues. From germline, CDR1 is LGHNA and CDR2 YNFKEQ. The CDR3 here is CASSQPSGGYNEQFF. The CDR3, as DNA: TGTGCCAGCAGCCAGCCTAGCGGGGGATACAATGAGCAGTTCTTC.

The chain recombines TRBV18 with TRBJ2-2; no firm D call. Looked up from germline, CDR1 is KGHSH and CDR2 is LQKENI. V gave up 3 bases and J gave up 6 bases, with 8 bases separating them. There are 13 residues in the CDR3. CDR3 nucleotide sequence: TGTGCCAGCTCACCTCCTCTTTCCGGGGAGCTGTTTTTT. It is translated as CASSPPLSGELFF. The whole variable domain, remainder taken from reference TRBV18 and TRBJ2-2, is NAGVMQNPRHLVRRRGQEARLRCSPMKGHSHVYWYRQLPEEGLKFMVYLQKENIIDESGMPKERFSAEFPKEGPSILRIQQVVRGDSAAYFCASSPPLSGELFFGEGSRLTVL.

CDR3 region: CASSYVVASGRGFYEQYF. The CDR3 coding sequence is TGTGCCAGCAGTTACGTGGTTGCTAGCGGGAGAGGTTTCTACGAGCAGTACTTC. The chain is built from TRBV6-2 or TRBV6-3 and TRBJ2-7; 10 bases are shared with TRBD2. Trimming removed 2 bases from V and 3 bases from J; junction bases left unmatched: 13. The CDR3 length is 18 residues. In germline, CDR1 is MNHEY, CDR2 SVGEGT.

J is TRBJ2-7 and V is TRBV3-1 (or the pseudogene TRBV3-2); D gene unclear. The CDR3 extends over 12 amino acids. Trimming took off 2 bases at V and 8 bases at J, with 10 bases between the two ends. CDR1 is LGHDT and CDR2 is YNNKEL in the germline V gene (reference sequence). The CDR3: CASSQPPEKQYF. For the CDR3, the DNA is TGTGCCAGCAGCCAACCTCCCGAGAAGCAGTACTTC.

The chain recombines TRBV3-1 (or the pseudogene TRBV3-2) with TRBJ2-1; 8 bases map to TRBD2. J gave up 3 bases and V 2 bases, and 6 bases lay outside the gene matches. Per the germline V gene, CDR1 is LGHDT and CDR2 is YNNKEL (reference sequence). The CDR3 has 16 amino acids. CDR3 region: CASSQPGTRVYNEQFF. CDR3 nucleotide sequence: TGTGCCAGCAGCCAACCCGGGACTAGAGTCTACAATGAGCAGTTCTTC.

This clone was counted once. The rearrangement joins TRBV5-5 to TRBJ2-3; TRBD2 matches at 8 bases. CDR1 SGHKS and CDR2 YYEKEE come from the germline V gene (reference sequence). This CDR3 has 16 amino acids. V shed 4 bases and J 5 bases; nucleotides not matched to a gene: 12. The CDR3 sequence is CASSLPGGGGRDTQYF. The CDR3 DNA reads TGTGCCAGCAGCCTCCCCGGGGGCGGGGGGAGAGATACGCAGTATTTT.

This chain connects TRBV4-1 to TRBJ1-3; 8 positions match TRBD1. Looked up from germline, CDR1 is MGHRA and CDR2 is YSYEKL. Unmatched junction bases numbered 5, after V lost 4 bases and J lost 0 bases. The CDR3 loop spans 16 amino acids. In DNA, the CDR3 is TGCGCCAGCAGCCCTATAGGACAGGGCTCTGGAAACACCATATATTTT. This gives the protein CASSPIGQGSGNTIYF.

The chain carries TRBV11-2 and TRBJ2-1, with a weak D call TRBD2 (7 bases). This CDR3 has 12 residues. CDR1 and CDR2 (germline): SGHAT, FQNNGV. V lost 5 bases to trimming and J lost 12 bases, with 14 bases between them. The chain's CDR3 is CASSPGGKGQFF. CDR3 in DNA: TGTGCCAGCAGCCCGGGGGGCAAAGGGCAGTTCTTC.

This clone was seen once. The chain is built from TRBV11-2 and TRBJ2-7, with 9 bases that match TRBD1. Germline-derived CDR1 and CDR2 are SGHAT and FQNNGV. The CDR3 is made up of 15 amino acids. Losses at the gene ends were 3 bases for V and 1 base for J; bases not matched to a gene: 4. The CDR3 nucleotides are TGTGCCAGCAGCTTCGAGACAGGGGGGTCCTACGAGCAGTACTTC. Its protein product is CASSFETGGSYEQYF.

The chain has TRBV28 and TRBJ2-7, with 11 positions matching TRBD1. Germline V gene data show CDR1 as MDHEN and CDR2 as SYDVKM. The CDR3 extends over 17 amino acids. V was clipped by 3 bases and J by 1 base; unmatched bases: 8. The CDR3 reads CASSFFPGQGVSYEQYF. The CDR3 DNA sequence: TGTGCCAGCAGTTTTTTTCCGGGACAGGGGGTATCCTACGAGCAGTACTTC.

The rearrangement uses TRBV7-3 and TRBJ2-3, with a tentative D call TRBD1 (6 bases). The CDR3 is 14 residues long. The V and J ends lost 4 bases and 2 bases respectively, with 10 bases between them. Germline loops: CDR1 SGHTA, CDR2 FQGTGA. The CDR3: CASSSQGLTDTQYF. The CDR3 DNA is TGTGCCAGCAGCTCCCAGGGGCTCACAGATACGCAGTATTTT.

This sequence joins TRBV4-1 and TRBJ1-1; 8 bases line up with TRBD1. Germline-derived CDR1 and CDR2 are MGHRA and YSYEKL. The V gene end was trimmed by 9 bases and the J gene end by 6 bases; junction bases not matched to a gene: 9. CDR3 size: 13 residues. In DNA form, the CDR3 reads TGCGCCAGTAAGACGCAGGGGGCCTCTGAAGCTTTCTTT. Translated: CASKTQGASEAFF.

The chain links TRBV15 to TRBJ2-2, with 9 bases that match TRBD1. This CDR3 has 16 amino acids. The V segment lost 1 base and the J segment 7 bases; nucleotides outside the gene matches: 7. Germline V CDR1 and CDR2: LNHNV, YYDKDF (reference sequence). CDR3 sequence (DNA): TGTGCCACCAGCAGAGGGACAGGGGTGGGAGACGGGGAGCTGTTTTTT. The encoded protein is CATSRGTGVGDGELFF.

This clone showed up just a few times. The chain combines TRBV2 with TRBJ2-3, with D possibly TRBD1 on 6 matching bases. V lost 0 bases and J lost 5, with 24 bases in between. The germline CDR1 and CDR2 sequences are SNHLY and FYNNEI. The CDR3 totals 19 residues. CDR3 in DNA: TGTGCCAGCAGTGAAGCGCTGTTTGGGCAGGGGAGACCTGGAGATACGCAGTATTTT. Translated, it gives CASSEALFGQGRPGDTQYF.

V gene TRBV5-1 combines with J gene TRBJ2-7; D ambiguous. The germline V and J ends were trimmed by 3 bases and 2 bases, with 9 bases remaining between them. CDR3 length: 13 amino acids. Per the germline V gene, CDR1 is SGHRS and CDR2 is YFSETQ. The CDR3 reads CASSSQWAYEQYF. CDR3 sequence (DNA): TGCGCCAGCAGCTCCCAGTGGGCCTACGAGCAGTACTTC. Full variable domain (missing parts from reference TRBV5-1 and TRBJ2-7): KAGVTQTPRYLIKTRGQQVTLSCSPISGHRSVSWYQQTPGQGLQFLFEYFSETQRNKGNFPGRFSGRQFSNSRSEMNVSTLELGDSALYLCASSSQWAYEQYFGPGTRLTVT.

The CDR3 loop is CASSLGGEGTDTQYF. Here the CDR3 DNA reads TGTGCCAGCAGCTTAGGGGGCGAGGGCACAGATACGCAGTATTTT. This chain uses TRBV5-4 with TRBJ2-3, with 7 bases matching TRBD1. From germline, CDR1 is SGHNT and CDR2 YYREEE (reference sequence). The J segment lost 1 base and the V segment lost 2 bases, leaving 4 bases of the junction unmatched. The CDR3 is 15 residues long.

This clone turned up a few times. The chain is built from TRBV6-5 and TRBJ2-7; perhaps TRBD1 as D (6 bases). V lost 4 bases to trimming and J lost 0 bases, with 13 bases between them. This CDR3 has 15 amino acids. Germline assignment: CDR1 MNHEY and CDR2 SVGAGI. Here the CDR3 reads CASSSPGTLSYEQYF. CDR3 sequence (DNA): TGTGCCAGCAGTTCCCCCGGGACACTCTCCTACGAGCAGTACTTC.

This chain uses TRBV18 with TRBJ1-3; no firm D call. Trimming took off 0 bases at V and 2 bases at J, with 8 bases between the two ends. This CDR3 region has 15 residues. Germline lookup yields CDR1 KGHSH and CDR2 LQKENI. This chain's CDR3 is CASSPPSAAGNTIYF. The CDR3 DNA follows: TGTGCCAGCTCACCACCCTCGGCAGCTGGAAACACCATATATTTT.

The chain is built from TRBV6-2 or TRBV6-3 and TRBJ1-1, with no clear D. Germline CDR1 and CDR2: MNHEY and SVGEGT. Trimming cost V 4 bases and J 1 base, with 10 bases left between them. The CDR3 has 14 amino acids. CDR3 coding DNA: TGTGCCAGCAGTTTCAATCGGCCGAACACTGAAGCTTTCTTT. This encodes CASSFNRPNTEAFF.

This chain links TRBV6-5 with TRBJ1-2, with D maybe TRBD1 (6 bases). V lost 0 bases and J 4 bases, leaving 15 bases between the germline ends. Germline V gene sequence: CDR1 MNHEY, CDR2 SVGAGI. CDR3 length: 16 residues. CDR3 nucleotides: TGTGCCAGCAGTTACTCCGCCGGGGAGGGGGGCTATGGCTACACCTTC. Translating gives CASSYSAGEGGYGYTF.

The chain couples TRBV4-1 to TRBJ1-4; 12 nucleotides agree with TRBD1. CDR3 length: 17 amino acids. Trimming cost V 4 bases and J 4 bases; bases outside gene matches: 7. Germline V gene data show CDR1 as MGHRA and CDR2 as YSYEKL. The CDR3 region has the DNA TGCGCCAGCAGCCGGGGACAGGGGGCGGTGGTTAATGAAAAACTGTTTTTT. The encoded protein is CASSRGQGAVVNEKLFF.